This T cell receptor beta chain came from a study of T-cell reconstitution after alpha-beta-depleted transplantation in children. Trimming removed 6 bases at V and 6 bases at J, with 13 bases between. Germline CDR1 DFQATT, CDR2 SNEGSKA (reference sequence). The CDR3 loop spans 12 amino acids. The authors prepared the TCRbeta library with unique molecular identifiers. TCRdb reprocessed the PCR reads via MiXCR and lists one record per CDR3 protein. The sample lists approximately 520,000 distinct CDR3 sequences, less than 35% occurring once. The J gene is TRBJ2-3, the V gene TRBV20-1; unclear D gene. Sequenced material: PBMCs from the stem cell graft donor, taken from the stem cell graft. The sequence came from a human donor who donated a stem cell graft to a child with aplastic anemia. This CDR3 is CSAQKVTDTQYF. The CDR3 DNA sequence: TGCAGTGCCCAAAAGGTCACGGATACGCAGTATTTT.